This entry lists 22 T cell receptor beta chains sequenced from one sample in a study of CD8 T cells in ankylosing spondylitis. One entry per CDR3 protein, called by TCRdb with MiXCR from the 5' RACE reads. In the table there are approximately 220,000 distinct CDR3 sequences, roughly 25% of which are singletons. Specimen: blood, either unsorted or a sorted T cell fraction (not recorded which). These receptor sequences come from a male donor with ankylosing spondylitis or in good health (not recorded which).

There are many counts of this clonotype. This chain joins TRBV5-1 and TRBJ2-5, with 13 bases fitting TRBD2. The CDR3 covers 16 residues. Per germline, CDR1 SGHRS and CDR2 YFSETQ. V lost 2 bases and J lost 3; bases outside the gene matches: 4. The CDR3 DNA reads as TGCGCCAGCAGCTTTTATGGACTAGCGGGAGAAGAGACCCAGTACTTC. It specifies CASSFYGLAGEETQYF.

CDR3: CASSLSSGNTEQYF. The CDR3 DNA follows: TGTGCCAGCAGTTTATCTAGCGGGAATACCGAGCAGTACTTC. The rearrangement joins TRBV28 to TRBJ2-7; 9 nucleotides match TRBD2. V was clipped by 1 base and J by 6 bases; unmatched bases: 4. Germline V lookup: CDR1 MDHEN, CDR2 SYDVKM. The CDR3 loop spans 14 amino acids. The whole variable domain, remainder taken from reference TRBV28 and TRBJ2-7, is DVKVTQSSRYLVKRTGEKVFLECVQDMDHENMFWYRQDPGLGLRLIYFSYDVKMKEKGDIPEGYSVSREKKERFSLILESASTNQTSMYLCASSLSSGNTEQYFGPGTRLTVT.

In this sample, this clonotype turned up many times. The rearrangement joins TRBV5-5 to TRBJ1-1; D gene ambiguous. Germline assignment: CDR1 SGHKS and CDR2 YYEKEE (reference sequence). V was trimmed by 4 bases and J by 3 bases, leaving 19 bases between them. The CDR3 length is 16 residues. CDR3 protein: CASSAKWVREDTEAFF. The CDR3, as DNA: TGTGCCAGCAGCGCGAAGTGGGTTCGGGAGGACACTGAAGCTTTCTTT.

This clonotype was picked up one time. This chain uses TRBV20-1 with TRBJ2-3, with D uncertain. Trimming removed 6 bases at V and 0 bases at J, with 13 bases between. Germline V lookup: CDR1 DFQATT, CDR2 SNEGSKA (reference sequence). The CDR3 has 14 amino acids. The CDR3 here is CSAPRQGSTDTQYF. The CDR3 bases are TGCAGTGCCCCTAGGCAAGGAAGCACAGATACGCAGTATTTT.

This clonotype was seen more than once but under ten times. The chain couples TRBV29-1 to TRBJ2-1, with D unresolved. Deletions cut 0 bases from V and 7 bases from J, with 7 bases between. The length of the CDR3 is 12 residues. Germline CDR1 and CDR2: SQVTM and ANQGSEA. DNA of the CDR3: TGCAGCGTTGAAGAAGGCAAGAATGAGCAGTTCTTC. The encoded protein is CSVEEGKNEQFF.

In this sample, this clonotype turned up many times. The rearrangement links TRBV7-9 to TRBJ2-1; the match to TRBD2 covers 7 bases. V shed 1 base and J 5 bases; nucleotides not matched to a gene: 2. Germline values: CDR1 SEHNR, CDR2 FQNEAQ (reference sequence). The CDR3 totals 14 residues. Here the CDR3 reads CASSLGLADNEQFF. DNA for the CDR3: TGTGCCAGCAGCTTAGGTCTAGCGGACAATGAGCAGTTCTTC.

This clonotype was counted at least ten times. The V and J genes are TRBV5-1 and TRBJ1-4, with 10 positions matching TRBD1. The V segment lost 5 bases and the J segment 8 bases; nucleotides outside the gene matches: 9. CDR3 length equals 15 residues. From germline, CDR1 is SGHRS and CDR2 YFSETQ. In DNA, the CDR3 is TGCGCCAGCAGTCTGGGCGGGACAGGGGACGAAAAACTGTTTTTT. This translates into CASSLGGTGDEKLFF.

V is TRBV20-1 and J is TRBJ2-4, with 8 bases that match TRBD2. J gave up 0 bases and V 6 bases, and 4 bases lay outside the gene matches. Looked up from germline, CDR1 is DFQATT and CDR2 is SNEGSKA (reference sequence). The CDR3 loop spans 14 amino acids. Written as DNA, the CDR3 is TGCAGTGCCAACGGGGGGGTAGCCAAAAACATTCAGTACTTC. It yields the protein CSANGGVAKNIQYF.

The J gene is TRBJ2-7, the V gene TRBV29-1; D assignment may be TRBD1 or TRBD2 (5 bases each). Trimming removed 0 bases at V and 5 bases at J, with 11 bases between. In germline, CDR1 is SQVTM, CDR2 ANQGSEA. CDR3 length: 13 amino acids. CDR3 in DNA: TGCAGCGTTGAAGATCGAGGGGTACACGAGCAGTACTTC. This encodes CSVEDRGVHEQYF.

This clonotype has only a few counts. The chain combines TRBV29-1 with TRBJ1-1; 7 bases map to TRBD1. The V gene end was trimmed by 4 bases and the J gene end by 4 bases; junction bases not matched to a gene: 9. CDR1 is SQVTM and CDR2 is ANQGSEA in the germline V gene. This CDR3 has 14 amino acids. The DNA of the CDR3 is TGCAGCGTTGTGAGACAGGGTGTTAGCACTGAAGCTTTCTTT. Translation: CSVVRQGVSTEAFF.

V gene TRBV20-1 combines with J gene TRBJ2-7, with 7 bases matching TRBD2. The V and J ends lost 4 bases and 4 bases, in that order; junction bases with no gene match: 10. Per the germline V gene, CDR1 is DFQATT and CDR2 is SNEGSKA (reference sequence). The CDR3 contains 14 residues. The CDR3 is CSATSRTRVYEQYF. The CDR3 coding sequence is TGCAGTGCTACCAGCCGGACTAGAGTGTACGAGCAGTACTTC.

This clonotype occurred many times. The gene calls are TRBV7-2 and TRBJ2-3; the D gene is possibly TRBD1 (5 bases). V shed 7 bases and J shed 8 bases, with 10 bases lying between them. The CDR3 totals 11 residues. Germline values: CDR1 SGHTA, CDR2 FQGNSA. The CDR3 is CASTSQGTQYF. In DNA form, the CDR3 reads TGTGCCAGCACCTCCCAGGGTACGCAGTATTTT.

The rearrangement joins TRBV5-1 to TRBJ2-7; 10 nucleotides align to TRBD1. There are 14 residues in the CDR3. Germline V gene lookup returns CDR1 SGHRS and CDR2 YFSETQ. Germline trimming cut 4 bases from V and 4 bases from J; bases unmatched to any gene: 5. The CDR3 DNA reads TGCGCCAGCAGCATAGACAGGGGGCGGTACGAGCAGTACTTC. Amino acids: CASSIDRGRYEQYF.

The V gene is TRBV20-1, the J gene TRBJ2-5; 7 bases line up with TRBD1. Germline values: CDR1 DFQATT, CDR2 SNEGSKA (reference sequence). This CDR3 spans 13 amino acids. V lost 2 bases to trimming and J lost 5 bases; unmatched junction nucleotides: 5. As DNA, the CDR3 is TGCAGTGCTAGATCCCAGGGGGATGAGACCCAGTACTTC. Protein: CSARSQGDETQYF.

This clonotype was detected ten times or more. The chain recombines TRBV4-1 with TRBJ2-7; D call uncertain. V dropped 4 bases and J dropped 7 bases, with 20 bases sitting between them. The CDR3 runs 15 residues. The germline CDR1 and CDR2 sequences are MGHRA and YSYEKL. Here the CDR3 DNA reads TGCGCCAGCAGCCTGGGAACGGCAAAGAGCCTTGAGCAGTACTTC. Residues: CASSLGTAKSLEQYF.

This clonotype was seen ten or more times. V and J are TRBV20-1 and TRBJ1-4; 8 bases are shared with TRBD1. The CDR3 runs to 15 residues. Germline V lookup: CDR1 DFQATT, CDR2 SNEGSKA (reference sequence). V gave up 2 bases and J gave up 3 bases; unmatched junction bases: 5. The chain's CDR3 is CSARTQQGANEKLFF. DNA for the CDR3: TGCAGTGCTAGAACCCAACAGGGGGCTAATGAAAAACTGTTTTTT.

This clonotype was picked up many times. This sequence joins TRBV10-3 and TRBJ2-5; a possible D gene is TRBD2 (5 bases). The germline gives CDR1 ENHRY, CDR2 SYGVKD. This CDR3 comprises 12 residues. The V end lost 6 bases, the J end lost 4 bases, and 9 bases lay between the germline ends. CDR3 loop: CAISGRGETQYF. Here the CDR3 DNA reads TGTGCCATCAGCGGACGGGGAGAGACCCAGTACTTC.

This clonotype was recorded many times. The chain is built from TRBV29-1 and TRBJ2-2; no reliable D call. The CDR3 is 11 amino acids. The V end lost 3 bases, the J end lost 3 bases, and 2 bases lay between the germline ends. The germline V gene encodes CDR1 SQVTM and CDR2 ANQGSEA. CDR3 coding DNA: TGCAGCGTTGAGTACACCGGGGAGCTGTTTTTT. It is translated as CSVEYTGELFF.

In DNA form, the CDR3 reads TGTGCCAGCAGCGTCTCGACTATCTATGGCTACACCTTC. Amino acids: CASSVSTIYGYTF. The V gene is TRBV9, the J gene TRBJ1-2; D remains unclear. Germline V gene lookup returns CDR1 SGDLS and CDR2 YYNGEE. The CDR3 totals 13 residues. V lost 2 bases and J lost 4, with 9 bases in between.

The rearrangement joins TRBV11-2 to TRBJ2-3, with 10 bases lining up with TRBD2. V lost 0 bases, J lost 2 bases, and 5 bases stayed unmatched. The CDR3 has 17 residues. Germline values: CDR1 SGHAT, CDR2 FQNNGV. In DNA form, the CDR3 reads TGTGCCAGCAGCTTAGAGGTAGCGGGAGGTCTCACAGATACGCAGTATTTT. Translating it yields CASSLEVAGGLTDTQYF.

This clonotype was seen repeatedly, ten times or more. This CDR3 is CASSQGGRANIQYF. DNA of the CDR3: TGTGCCAGCAGCCAAGGGGGGCGGGCAAACATTCAGTACTTC. J is TRBJ2-4 and V is TRBV3-1; possible D gene TRBD1, 6 bases. The V end was cut by 1 base, the J end by 6 bases, with 10 bases between. Germline lookup yields CDR1 LGHDT and CDR2 YNNKEL (reference sequence). The CDR3 loop spans 14 amino acids.

This clonotype appeared many times. The rearrangement joins TRBV20-1 to TRBJ1-4; D perhaps matches TRBD1 (5 bases). The CDR3 sequence is 12 residues long. V was pared by 5 bases and J by 6 bases, with 10 bases between. Germline V gene data show CDR1 as DFQATT and CDR2 as SNEGSKA (reference sequence). CDR3 in DNA: TGCAGTGCTTCGGGGCGGGATGAAAAACTGTTTTTT. Translating gives CSASGRDEKLFF.